The text below deals with one T cell receptor (beta chain). Its antigen is unidentified. The CDR3 sequence is 11 residues long. Trimming removed 3 bases from V and 12 bases from J, with 9 bases in between. Germline V gene sequence: CDR1 SGHTA, CDR2 FQGNSA. These data are taken from a study of cytomegalovirus exposure and HLA in healthy donors. Study-wide findings and caveats: Listed as cytomegalovirus-associated were around 160 TCR beta chains. Some segments of the V type, notably TRBV6-2 and TRBV6-3, were excluded as indistinguishable. Productive status was seen about 90% or about 30% of the time for most TCR beta V segments in an earlier analysis.

PCR was performed using 60 Vbeta and 13 Jbeta primers. This table comes from immunoSEQ multiplex PCR, and its TCRdb copy is limited to in-frame clones, with some not included. The profile shows around 200,000 clones, more than 75% of them singletons. The sequenced sample consisted of PBMCs. The source is a woman in her forties in good health and CMV-seronegative. The chain employs TRBV7-2 and TRBJ2-1, with D tentatively TRBD1 (5 bases). The CDR3 protein is CASSFRTMQFF. In DNA, the CDR3 is TGTGCCAGCAGCTTCCGGACAATGCAGTTCTTC.